Following are 21 T cell receptor beta chains from one sample sequenced in a study of CD8 T cells in Susac syndrome. RNA amounts of 0.5 to 1 ug underwent reverse transcription with random hexamers. TCRdb processed the immunoSEQ multiplex PCR reads anew with MiXCR; each CDR3 protein has one entry. The sample has some 180,000 distinct CDR3 sequences; about 95% are singletons. Sequencing was performed on CD4+ T cells from PBMCs. The origin of the receptors is a human donor in good health.

The chain employs TRBV3-1 and TRBJ2-1, with 9 bases that match TRBD2. The germline CDR1 and CDR2 sequences are LGHDT and YNNKEL (reference sequence). Trimming removed 4 bases from V and 3 bases from J; junction bases left unmatched: 4. This CDR3 is built from 15 residues. CDR3 DNA sequence: TGTGCCAGCAGCCTTGGACTAGCGCTCTACAATGAGCAGTTCTTC. It is translated as CASSLGLALYNEQFF.

The chain links TRBV20-1 to TRBJ2-7; TRBD2 agrees at 12 bases. Germline lookup yields CDR1 DFQATT and CDR2 SNEGSKA (reference sequence). This CDR3 is 13 amino acids long. Germline trimming cut 6 bases from V and 7 bases from J; bases unmatched to any gene: 7. This CDR3 reads CSAPTSGSVEQYF. The CDR3 DNA sequence: TGCAGTGCCCCGACTAGCGGGAGCGTTGAGCAGTACTTC.

This chain links TRBV5-6 with TRBJ2-1; D call uncertain. The germline V gene encodes CDR1 SGHDT and CDR2 YYEEEE. The CDR3 has 16 amino acids. V lost 3 bases and J 0 bases, leaving 13 bases between the germline ends. The CDR3: CASSYLGGLSYNEQFF. In DNA form, the CDR3 reads TGTGCCAGCAGCTACCTTGGCGGCCTCTCCTACAATGAGCAGTTCTTC.

The chain recombines TRBV28 with TRBJ2-7, with 7 bases matching TRBD1. Germline V CDR1 and CDR2: MDHEN, SYDVKM. The CDR3 is made up of 14 amino acids. The trim removed 6 bases at V and 2 bases at J, leaving 7 bases unmatched. CDR3 DNA: TGTGCCAGCAGGGCACGACAGGGTACCTACGAGCAGTACTTC. This translates into CASRARQGTYEQYF. Together with reference TRBV28 and TRBJ2-7, the CDR3 gives the full variable domain: DVKVTQSSRYLVKRTGEKVFLECVQDMDHENMFWYRQDPGLGLRLIYFSYDVKMKEKGDIPEGYSVSREKKERFSLILESASTNQTSMYLCASRARQGTYEQYFGPGTRLTVT.

The genes are TRBV30 and TRBJ2-1, with D uncertain. The CDR3 consists of 13 residues. V lost 1 base and J 2 bases, leaving 6 bases between the germline ends. Germline V gives CDR1 GTSNPN, CDR2 SVGIG (reference sequence). CDR3: CAWSEFTYNEQFF. The CDR3 nucleotides read TGTGCCTGGAGTGAGTTCACCTACAATGAGCAGTTCTTC.

V is TRBV12-3 or TRBV12-4 and J is TRBJ2-7; the match to TRBD2 covers 9 bases. The CDR3 has 15 residues. J lost 2 bases, V lost 3 bases, and 5 bases had no gene match. The CDR3 DNA sequence: TGTGCCAGCAGTTTCTCCAGCGGGGGGACCTACGAGCAGTACTTC. Amino acids: CASSFSSGGTYEQYF.

The chain joins TRBV3-1 to TRBJ2-5; D ambiguous. Germline V CDR1 and CDR2: LGHDT, YNNKEL (reference sequence). This CDR3 comprises 15 residues. V lost 5 bases and J 1 base, leaving 14 bases between the germline ends. CDR3 in amino acids: CASSLSLGLQETQYF. The CDR3 nucleotides read TGTGCCAGCAGCTTATCCTTAGGGCTCCAAGAGACCCAGTACTTC.

The rearrangement links TRBV4-2 to TRBJ1-4, with no clear D. The germline gives CDR1 LGHNA, CDR2 YNFKEQ. The germline V and J ends were trimmed by 0 bases and 10 bases, with 15 bases remaining between them. CDR3 length: 15 amino acids. The CDR3 loop reads CASSQEEDSRRKLFF. The CDR3 region has the DNA TGTGCCAGCAGCCAAGAAGAAGATTCAAGGAGAAAACTGTTTTTT.

The V call is TRBV7-9, the J call TRBJ2-7; 8 nucleotides match TRBD2. CDR1 and CDR2 from the germline V gene are SEHNR and FQNEAQ (reference sequence). V lost 5 bases and J lost 5; bases outside the gene matches: 8. CDR3 length equals 14 residues. The CDR3 protein is CASSRAGDVDEQYF. The CDR3 nucleotides are TGTGCCAGCAGCAGAGCGGGAGATGTTGACGAGCAGTACTTC.

In this sample, this clonotype turned up once. The chain carries TRBV5-1 and TRBJ2-7; D tentatively reads TRBD1 or TRBD2 (7 bases each). CDR1 SGHRS and CDR2 YFSETQ come from the germline V gene. V shed 4 bases and J shed 3 bases, with 14 bases lying between them. This CDR3 contains 14 residues. The CDR3, as DNA: TGCGCCAGCAGCAGCGGGGACAGAGACTACGAGCAGTACTTC. This encodes CASSSGDRDYEQYF.

This clonotype has only one observation. V gene TRBV20-1 combines with J gene TRBJ1-5; D is ambiguous. V lost 1 base to trimming and J lost 7 bases, with 17 bases between them. This CDR3 region has 15 residues. Looked up from germline, CDR1 is DFQATT and CDR2 is SNEGSKA (reference sequence). CDR3 amino acids: CSARGYGGERQPQHF. Written as DNA, the CDR3 is TGCAGTGCTAGAGGTTACGGAGGAGAGCGGCAGCCCCAGCATTTT.

The J gene is TRBJ2-7, the V gene TRBV28; 12 nucleotides match TRBD2. V dropped 6 bases and J dropped 4; count of bases not matched to a gene: 4. Per the germline V gene, CDR1 is MDHEN and CDR2 is SYDVKM. This CDR3 contains 14 residues. CDR3 loop: CASRLAGGGYEQYF. CDR3 coding DNA: TGTGCCAGCAGGCTAGCGGGAGGGGGGTACGAGCAGTACTTC.

The chain is built from TRBV7-9 and TRBJ2-2; D might be TRBD2 (5 bases). With 2 bases removed from V and 4 bases from J, the gap between germline ends came to 8 bases. Germline CDR1 SEHNR, CDR2 FQNEAQ (reference sequence). The CDR3 totals 14 residues. CDR3 in amino acids: CASSLYGVTGELFF. CDR3 DNA sequence: TGTGCCAGCAGCTTATACGGGGTCACCGGGGAGCTGTTTTTT.

This clonotype is a singleton in its sample. J is TRBJ2-2 and V is TRBV24-1, with D possibly matching TRBD1 (5 bases). V lost 6 bases to trimming and J lost 6 bases, with 10 bases between them. In germline, CDR1 is KGHDR, CDR2 SFDVKD. The CDR3 totals 13 residues. In DNA form, the CDR3 reads TGTGCCACCAGTCCCGGACATGCCGGGGAGCTGTTTTTT. It yields the protein CATSPGHAGELFF.

This clonotype appeared a single time. The CDR3 DNA follows: TGTGCCAGCAGCTCGGGACTTAGATACGAGCAGTACTTC. Translated, it gives CASSSGLRYEQYF. The V and J genes are TRBV14 and TRBJ2-7; D is possibly TRBD2 (6 bases). Germline values: CDR1 SGHDN, CDR2 FVKESK. Trimming left V 5 bases short and J 4 bases short, with 12 bases between. The CDR3 consists of 13 residues.

The DNA for the CDR3 is TGTGCCAGCAGCTTTCCCGGGACAGGGGTCTACGAGCAGTACTTC. Translated, it gives CASSFPGTGVYEQYF. The J gene is TRBJ2-7, the V gene TRBV5-6; 10 bases line up with TRBD1. The CDR3 has 15 residues. Germline CDR1 reads SGHDT; CDR2 reads YYEEEE. The V gene end was trimmed by 2 bases and the J gene end by 3 bases; junction bases not matched to a gene: 5.

The chain combines TRBV11-1 with TRBJ1-2, with D unresolved. From germline, CDR1 is SGHAT and CDR2 FQDESV (reference sequence). The CDR3 runs 13 residues. The germline V and J ends were trimmed by 1 base and 3 bases, with 6 bases remaining between them. DNA of the CDR3: TGTGCCAGCAGCTTAGATGGCTACTATGGCTACACCTTC. It codes for CASSLDGYYGYTF.

The gene calls are TRBV29-1 and TRBJ2-3; 7 positions agree with TRBD2. The CDR3 consists of 14 residues. Germline V gives CDR1 SQVTM, CDR2 ANQGSEA. Unmatched junction bases numbered 4, after V lost 3 bases and J lost 1 base. CDR3 DNA: TGCAGCGTTGATCGGCGGGAGCGCACAGATACGCAGTATTTT. It encodes CSVDRRERTDTQYF.

The chain joins TRBV29-1 to TRBJ2-7; D may be TRBD1 (5 bases). Germline CDR1 is SQVTM and CDR2 is ANQGSEA. The germline V and J ends were trimmed by 2 bases and 1 base, with 15 bases remaining between them. The CDR3 covers 15 residues. The CDR3 sequence is CSVEYADRDSYEQYF. The CDR3 DNA follows: TGCAGCGTTGAATACGCAGACAGAGATTCCTACGAGCAGTACTTC.

The V and J genes are TRBV14 and TRBJ2-1; TRBD2 matches 8 bases. V lost 4 bases to trimming and J lost 4 bases; unmatched junction nucleotides: 3. The CDR3 has 14 residues. Germline CDR1 and CDR2: SGHDN and FVKESK. CDR3 amino acids: CASSLTSAYNEQFF. The CDR3 coding sequence is TGTGCCAGCAGCCTGACTAGCGCGTACAATGAGCAGTTCTTC.

The chain links TRBV6-5 to TRBJ2-5, with D possibly being TRBD2 (7 bases). The germline V gene has CDR1 MNHEY and CDR2 SVGAGI. Deletions cut 2 bases from V and 9 bases from J, with 16 bases between. The CDR3 is 14 residues long. The chain's CDR3 is CASSYGIGRGAQYF. DNA of the CDR3: TGTGCCAGCAGTTACGGTATTGGGAGGGGGGCCCAGTACTTC.